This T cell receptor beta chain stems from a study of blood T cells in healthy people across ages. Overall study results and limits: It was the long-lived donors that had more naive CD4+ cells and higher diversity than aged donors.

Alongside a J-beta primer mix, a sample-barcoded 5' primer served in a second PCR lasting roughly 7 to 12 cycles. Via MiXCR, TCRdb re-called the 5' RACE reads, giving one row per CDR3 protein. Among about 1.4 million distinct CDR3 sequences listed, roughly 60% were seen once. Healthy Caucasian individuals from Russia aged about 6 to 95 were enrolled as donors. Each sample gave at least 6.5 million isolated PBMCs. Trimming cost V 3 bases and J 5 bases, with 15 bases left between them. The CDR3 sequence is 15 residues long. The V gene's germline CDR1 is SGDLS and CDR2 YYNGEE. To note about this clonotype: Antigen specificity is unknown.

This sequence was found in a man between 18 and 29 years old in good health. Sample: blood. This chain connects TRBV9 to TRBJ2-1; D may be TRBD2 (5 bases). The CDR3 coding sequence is TGTGCCAGCAGCGCCGGACTGTCAACTAACAATGAGCAGTTCTTC. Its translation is CASSAGLSTNNEQFF.